The 24 T cell receptor beta chains listed next were all sequenced from one sample in a study of blood T cell repertoires in COVID-19. TCRdb's copy holds only in-frame clones and misses some; the assay was immunoSEQ multiplex PCR. The sample lists under 300,000 clones; 88% were seen once. The specimen was peripheral blood. These receptors were taken from a woman aged 40-49 years who had recovered from COVID-19.

The chain carries TRBV5-3 and TRBJ2-7; 15 bases agree with TRBD2. Being an ORF, TRBV5-3 has a function that is uncertain. The J segment lost 4 bases and the V segment lost 4 bases, leaving 15 bases of the junction unmatched. The CDR3 loop spans 19 amino acids. The DNA of the CDR3 is TGTGCCAGAAGCCCGGGGGGTGGACTAGCGGGAGGGAGGCTTTACGAGCAGTACGTC. It yields the protein CARSPGGGLAGGRLYEQYV.

This clone was detected only once. The chain is built from TRBV7-2 and TRBJ1-2; D is unresolved. CDR1 and CDR2 from the germline V gene are SGHTA and FQGNSA. The ends were cut back, 1 base at V and 3 bases at J, with 15 bases in the middle. The CDR3 length is 16 residues. CDR3 DNA: TGTGCCAGCAGCTTAGTGGGCGGGGAAAGGGACTATGGCTACACCTTC. This translates into CASSLVGGERDYGYTF.

The chain uses TRBV25-1 and TRBJ1-6; D perhaps matches TRBD1 (6 bases). The V gene's germline CDR1 is MGHDK and CDR2 SYGVNS. Trimming pared 6 bases from V and 8 bases from J, leaving 14 bases between. The CDR3 consists of 14 residues. The chain's CDR3 is CASSSPGHDSPLHF. Here the CDR3 DNA reads TGTGCCAGCAGCTCCCCGGGACACGATTCACCCCTCCACTTT.

The rearrangement uses TRBV12-3 or TRBV12-4 and TRBJ1-4; D is ambiguous. V dropped 6 bases and J dropped 5 bases, with 10 bases sitting between them. The CDR3 has 13 residues. Here the CDR3 DNA reads TGTGCCAGCAGCGGTGGGAGAAATGAAAAACTGTTTTTT. Protein: CASSGGRNEKLFF.

This clone was observed once. The CDR3 reads CASSLGGVGDYTF. As DNA, the CDR3 is TGTGCCAGCAGTTTAGGGGGGGTCGGCGACTACACCTTC. The gene calls are TRBV12-3 or TRBV12-4 and TRBJ1-2; TRBD1 might be the D (5 bases). V lost 1 base and J lost 10, with 13 bases in between. The CDR3 runs 13 residues.

The chain couples TRBV18 to TRBJ2-1; TRBD2 aligns across 11 bases. Per germline, CDR1 KGHSH and CDR2 LQKENI. Trimming removed 5 bases from V and 5 bases from J; junction bases left unmatched: 2. The CDR3 runs to 14 residues. CDR3 in amino acids: CASSGTSGNNEQFF. The DNA for the CDR3 is TGTGCCAGCTCAGGGACTAGCGGAAACAATGAGCAGTTCTTC.

This clone was found once. The chain has TRBV9 and TRBJ2-3, with 7 nucleotides matching TRBD2. Trimming cost V 6 bases and J 6 bases; bases outside gene matches: 7. Per the germline V gene, CDR1 is SGDLS and CDR2 is YYNGEE. This CDR3 has 13 amino acids. The CDR3, as DNA: TGTGCCAGCACCCCGGAGCGGGACGATACGCAGTATTTT. Protein sequence: CASTPERDDTQYF.

The chain uses TRBV9 and TRBJ2-4, with D hard to call. CDR1 is SGDLS and CDR2 is YYNGEE in the germline V gene. Trimming took off 4 bases at V and 3 bases at J, with 8 bases between the two ends. CDR3 length: 13 residues. CDR3 amino acids: CASSPLGKNIQYF. The CDR3 DNA follows: TGTGCCAGCAGCCCCCTCGGCAAAAACATTCAGTACTTC. The variable domain in full, with the rest retrieved from reference TRBV9 and TRBJ2-4, is DSGVTQTPKHLITATGQRVTLRCSPRSGDLSVYWYQQSLDQGLQFLIQYYNGEERAKGNILERFSAQQFPDLHSELNLSSLELGDSALYFCASSPLGKNIQYFGAGTRLSVL.

V gene TRBV5-1 combines with J gene TRBJ1-6; 7 positions agree with TRBD1. J gave up 7 bases and V 4 bases, and 5 bases lay outside the gene matches. CDR1 is SGHRS and CDR2 is YFSETQ in the germline V gene. The CDR3 length is 14 residues. CDR3 coding DNA: TGCGCCAGCAGCGACCAGGACAGGAATTCACCCCTCCACTTT. Translated: CASSDQDRNSPLHF.

This chain links TRBV5-5 with TRBJ2-1; the D gene is possibly TRBD2 (5 bases). Trimming cost V 0 bases and J 2 bases, with 9 bases left between them. The CDR3 length is 15 residues. CDR1 is SGHKS, CDR2 YYEKEE, per germline (reference sequence). The DNA for the CDR3 is TGTGCCAGCAGCTTGGGTTCGGGGACCTACAATGAGCAGTTCTTC. This codes for CASSLGSGTYNEQFF.

This clone was recorded once. This chain uses TRBV10-3 with TRBJ2-5; 7 nucleotides match TRBD2. With V trimmed by 7 bases and J by 1 base, 9 bases remained unmatched. This CDR3 has 15 amino acids. CDR1 and CDR2 from the germline V gene are ENHRY and SYGVKD. CDR3 amino acids: CAITASLAAQETQYF. The CDR3 nucleotides read TGTGCCATCACCGCCTCCCTAGCGGCCCAAGAGACCCAGTACTTC.

The V gene is TRBV4-3, the J gene TRBJ1-2; 7 positions match TRBD1. The CDR3 consists of 16 residues. Unmatched junction bases numbered 8, after V lost 0 bases and J lost 4 bases. Germline V lookup: CDR1 LGHNA, CDR2 YSLEER. The CDR3 region has the DNA TGCGCCAGCAGCCAAGACCCAAGGGGGCAGGGCTATGGCTACACCTTC. Protein product: CASSQDPRGQGYGYTF.

The rearrangement uses TRBV7-9 and TRBJ1-2, with a weak D call TRBD1 (5 bases). The germline V and J ends were trimmed by 6 bases and 4 bases, with 24 bases remaining between them. This CDR3 region has 17 residues. The germline V gene encodes CDR1 SEHNR and CDR2 FQNEAQ (reference sequence). The CDR3 DNA follows: TGTGCCAGCAGGGGGGGGTCAGCGCACTCCCCCCCCTATGGCTACACCTTC. Translated, it gives CASRGGSAHSPPYGYTF. Full variable domain (remainder filled in from reference TRBV7-9 and TRBJ1-2): DTGVSQNPRHKITKRGQNVTFRCDPISEHNRLYWYRQTLGQGPEFLTYFQNEAQLEKSRLLSDRFSAERPKGSFSTLEIQRTEQGDSAMYLCASRGGSAHSPPYGYTFGSGTRLTVV.

V is TRBV14 and J is TRBJ1-1, with D unresolved. CDR1 is SGHDN and CDR2 is FVKESK in the germline V gene. The CDR3 is 13 residues long. Trimming pared 1 base from V and 10 bases from J, leaving 13 bases between. The chain's CDR3 is CASSQVITGRAFF. Written as DNA, the CDR3 is TGTGCCAGCAGCCAAGTTATTACCGGGAGAGCTTTCTTT.

This chain joins TRBV6-6 and TRBJ2-7; possibly TRBD2 for D (6 bases). V lost 5 bases to trimming and J lost 4 bases, with 15 bases between them. This CDR3 spans 14 amino acids. Germline CDR1 reads MNHNY; CDR2 reads SVGAGI (reference sequence). CDR3 sequence: CASSGTSASYEQYF. CDR3 in DNA: TGTGCCAGCAGTGGGACTTCCGCTTCGTACGAGCAGTACTTC.

This sequence joins TRBV5-1 and TRBJ2-1; TRBD2 agrees at 16 bases. Germline lookup yields CDR1 SGHRS and CDR2 YFSETQ. With 4 bases clipped from V and 8 bases from J, the junction kept 3 bases outside the gene matches. This CDR3 has 15 amino acids. The CDR3 reads CASSPGLAGGDEQFF. The CDR3 region has the DNA TGCGCCAGCAGCCCGGGACTAGCGGGAGGGGATGAGCAGTTCTTC.

This clone was counted a few times. This rearrangement joins TRBV7-9 to TRBJ1-2; D remains unclear. Trimming shortened V by 5 bases and J by 4 bases, and 17 bases separated the two germline ends. Germline CDR1 SEHNR, CDR2 FQNEAQ (reference sequence). This CDR3 contains 15 residues. CDR3 sequence reads: CASSQTDKPLYGYTF. For the CDR3, the DNA is TGTGCCAGCAGCCAGACCGACAAGCCCCTCTATGGCTACACCTTC.

This chain uses TRBV12-3 or TRBV12-4 with TRBJ2-5; D may be TRBD1 (5 bases). Trimming took 7 bases from V and 5 from J, leaving 14 bases between them. The CDR3 is made up of 13 amino acids. This chain's CDR3 is CASNRGPGETQYF. The CDR3 DNA follows: TGTGCCAGCAACCGTGGGCCAGGGGAGACCCAGTACTTC.

CDR3 protein: CASSRSNEKLFF. For the CDR3, the DNA is TGTGCCAGCAGCCGTTCGAATGAAAAACTGTTTTTT. V and J are TRBV28 and TRBJ1-4; D gene uncertain. Germline loops: CDR1 MDHEN, CDR2 SYDVKM. The CDR3 runs to 12 residues. The V end lost 6 bases, the J end lost 5 bases, and 7 bases lay between the germline ends.

The V and J genes are TRBV7-3 and TRBJ2-3; D is possibly TRBD2 (5 bases). V was clipped by 2 bases and J by 4 bases, with 19 bases between them. CDR3 size: 17 residues. The germline gives CDR1 SGHTA, CDR2 FQGTGA. In DNA, the CDR3 is TGTGCCAGCAGCTTAGATGGTCCTAGCTCCCCCGCAGATACGCAGTATTTT. Amino acids: CASSLDGPSSPADTQYF.

V usage is TRBV6-2 or TRBV6-3 and J usage is TRBJ2-1, with TRBD2 identical over 11 bases. The junction had 5 bases not matched to a gene; V was cut back by 2 bases and J by 2 bases. The CDR3 loop spans 17 amino acids. From germline, CDR1 is MNHEY and CDR2 SVGEGT. CDR3 coding DNA: TGTGCCAGCAGTTACCTCGGACTAGCGGGCCCCTACAATGAGCAGTTCTTC. Its translation is CASSYLGLAGPYNEQFF.

The CDR3 nucleotides read TGTGCCTGGAGTGTACGGGGGAGTGTGGCAGATACGCAGTATTTT. Its translation: CAWSVRGSVADTQYF. The J gene is TRBJ2-3, the V gene TRBV30, with D tentatively TRBD2 (6 bases). The V end was cut by 0 bases, the J end by 4 bases, with 14 bases between. The CDR3 runs 15 residues. CDR1 is GTSNPN and CDR2 is SVGIG in the germline V gene (reference sequence). Together with reference TRBV30 and TRBJ2-3, the CDR3 gives the full variable domain: SQTIHQWPATLVQPVGSPLSLECTVEGTSNPNLYWYRQAAGRGLQLLFYSVGIGQISSEVPQNLSASRPQDRQFILSSKKLLLSDSGFYLCAWSVRGSVADTQYFGPGTRLTVL.

The rearrangement links TRBV15 to TRBJ1-3; D possibly corresponds to TRBD1 (6 bases). In germline, CDR1 is LNHNV, CDR2 YYDKDF (reference sequence). The V end lost 5 bases, the J end lost 4 bases, and 12 bases lay between the germline ends. The CDR3 is made up of 14 amino acids. The CDR3 loop is CATSRGASGNTIYF. The CDR3 DNA reads TGTGCCACCAGCCGGGGGGCGTCCGGAAACACCATATATTTT.

The V gene is TRBV27, the J gene TRBJ1-5; a weak D match, TRBD1 (5 bases). The CDR3 spans 15 residues. The germline CDR1 and CDR2 sequences are MNHEY and SMNVEV (reference sequence). V gave up 3 bases and J gave up 6 bases, with 15 bases separating them. The CDR3 loop reads CASSFGVSGGQPQHF. The CDR3 region has the DNA TGTGCCAGCAGTTTCGGGGTTTCGGGGGGTCAGCCCCAGCATTTT.